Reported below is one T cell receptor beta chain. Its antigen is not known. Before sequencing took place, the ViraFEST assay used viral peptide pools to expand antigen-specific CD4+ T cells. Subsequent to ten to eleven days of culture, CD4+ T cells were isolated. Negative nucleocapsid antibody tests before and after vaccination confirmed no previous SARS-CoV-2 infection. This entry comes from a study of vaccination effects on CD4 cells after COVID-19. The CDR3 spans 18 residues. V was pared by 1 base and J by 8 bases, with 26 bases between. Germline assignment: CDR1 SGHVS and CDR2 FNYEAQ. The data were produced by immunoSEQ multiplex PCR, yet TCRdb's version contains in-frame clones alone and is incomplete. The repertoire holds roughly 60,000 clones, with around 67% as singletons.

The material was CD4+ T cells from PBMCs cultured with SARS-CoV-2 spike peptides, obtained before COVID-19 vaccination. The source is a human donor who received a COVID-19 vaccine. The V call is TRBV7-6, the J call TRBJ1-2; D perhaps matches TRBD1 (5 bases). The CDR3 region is CASSLEGSRQGPIAGYTF. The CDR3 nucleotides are TGTGCCAGCAGCTTAGAAGGTTCACGGCAGGGCCCCATCGCGGGCTACACCTTC.